The clone carrying this T cell receptor (beta chain) has more than one count but fewer than ten. This CDR3 is built from 15 residues. The germline gives CDR1 MNHEY, CDR2 SMNVEV (reference sequence). Trimming left V 0 bases short and J 5 bases short, with 14 bases between. The sample is drawn from a study of blood T cell repertoires in COVID-19. Study information: Acute-phase and convalescent COVID-19 samples originated in the United States, Italy and Spain.

TCRdb keeps only in-frame clones here, not all; method: immunoSEQ multiplex PCR. The sample includes 130,000 or so clones, more than 70% of them seen just once. This sequence joins TRBV27 and TRBJ2-7, with a weak D call TRBD2 (5 bases). The TCR originated in a human donor in a cohort sampled during active COVID-19. Sequencing input: peripheral blood. CDR3 bases: TGTGCCAGCAGTTTATCCCCGGGATGGCGAAACGAGCAGTACTTC. This encodes CASSLSPGWRNEQYF.